This T cell receptor beta chain was obtained from a study of T cell repertoires in cytomegalovirus infection. The wider study: In the study, CMV epitopes included recently identified HLA-C-restricted and well-studied HLA-B-restricted ones. Public TCR beta signatures indicated both CMV infection and matching HLA type. Study-wide results and caveats: HLA-C-restricted CMV clonotypes gave the most frequent clonotype in two of eight donors.

Germline values: CDR1 DFQATT, CDR2 SNEGSKA (reference sequence). Losses at the gene ends were 6 bases for V and 2 bases for J; bases not matched to a gene: 6. This CDR3 has 15 residues. Comments on this clonotype: Its antigen is as yet unknown.

TCRdb ran MiXCR on the reads and lists one entry per CDR3 protein. The sample lists about 920,000 distinct CDR3 sequences, about a third occurring once. The V and J genes are TRBV20-1 and TRBJ2-3; 12 bases are shared with TRBD1. This sample comprised cultured CD8+ T cells from PBMCs, obtained from culture after CMV antigen stimulation. The TCR sequence derives from a human donor in good health (CMV status not recorded). Some clones in this sample may be carry-over from other donors' samples. In nucleotides, the CDR3 is TGCAGTGCCCCGGGACAGGGGGCAAACACAGATACGCAGTATTTT. Protein sequence: CSAPGQGANTDTQYF.